This passage covers 10 T cell receptor beta chains from one sample sequenced in a study of CD8 T cells in Susac syndrome. Random hexamers primed reverse transcription of about 0.45 to 1 ug RNA. TCRdb used MiXCR to reprocess the immunoSEQ multiplex PCR reads, holding one entry per CDR3 protein. The repertoire has 170,000 or so distinct CDR3 sequences, about 93% of them found once; the top ten carry roughly 0.098%. Sequencing was done on a sample of CD4+ T cells from PBMCs. These receptors were taken from a human donor with multiple sclerosis.

This chain uses TRBV7-9 with TRBJ2-5; no clear D. CDR1 and CDR2 (germline): SEHNR, FQNEAQ (reference sequence). The V and J ends lost 3 bases and 1 base respectively, with 9 bases between them. The CDR3 contains 14 residues. This CDR3 is CASSFLAIQETQYF. The CDR3 DNA follows: TGTGCCAGCAGCTTTCTGGCGATCCAAGAGACCCAGTACTTC.

This clonotype was recorded a few times. The V and J genes are TRBV3-1 and TRBJ2-7; tentative D call: TRBD1 (6 bases). This CDR3 is built from 13 residues. Germline CDR1 is LGHDT and CDR2 is YNNKEL (reference sequence). Trimming pared 3 bases from V and 3 bases from J, leaving 9 bases between. CDR3 nucleotide sequence: TGTGCCAGCAGCCACAACAGGGTCTACGAGCAGTACTTC. Protein: CASSHNRVYEQYF.

This clonotype has just a few counts. The rearrangement links TRBV6-6 to TRBJ1-2, with D unclear. Germline lookup yields CDR1 MNHNY and CDR2 SVGAGI (reference sequence). This CDR3 comprises 15 residues. V dropped 6 bases and J dropped 0 bases, with 14 bases sitting between them. The CDR3 reads CASSTTQATNYGYTF. The CDR3 DNA follows: TGTGCCAGCAGCACCACTCAAGCGACTAACTATGGCTACACCTTC.

This chain joins TRBV12-3 or TRBV12-4 and TRBJ1-1, with D possibly being TRBD1 (6 bases). The CDR3 extends over 14 amino acids. V was trimmed by 5 bases and J by 0 bases, leaving 10 bases between them. This CDR3 reads CASSTGFMNTEAFF. The CDR3 coding sequence is TGTGCCAGCAGTACAGGGTTTATGAACACTGAAGCTTTCTTT.

The V call is TRBV5-1, the J call TRBJ1-2, with D unclear. The CDR3 has 13 amino acids. Trimming pared 2 bases from V and 6 bases from J, leaving 11 bases between. Germline CDR1 SGHRS, CDR2 YFSETQ. DNA of the CDR3: TGCGCCAGCAGCTTAGGATACGCCAATGGCTACACCTTC. This codes for CASSLGYANGYTF.

The CDR3 sequence: CASSSPRFSGANVLTF. The DNA of the CDR3 is TGTGCCAGCAGCTCTCCGCGGTTTTCTGGGGCCAACGTCCTGACTTTC. The V gene is TRBV7-6, the J gene TRBJ2-6, with D hard to call. Deletions cut 4 bases from V and 1 base from J, with 11 bases between. The germline CDR1 and CDR2 sequences are SGHVS and FNYEAQ. The CDR3 totals 16 residues.

The rearrangement joins TRBV19 to TRBJ2-5; D remains unclear. This CDR3 spans 14 amino acids. Trimming shortened V by 3 bases and J by 0 bases, and 8 bases separated the two germline ends. Looked up from germline, CDR1 is LNHDA and CDR2 is SQIVND (reference sequence). The chain's CDR3 is CASSISTNQETQYF. In nucleotides, the CDR3 is TGTGCCAGTAGTATTTCCACTAACCAAGAGACCCAGTACTTC. The complete variable domain, with remaining parts taken from reference TRBV19 and TRBJ2-5, reads DGGITQSPKYLFRKEGQNVTLSCEQNLNHDAMYWYRQDPGQGLRLIYYSQIVNDFQKGDIAEGYSVSREKKESFPLTVTSAQKNPTAFYLCASSISTNQETQYFGPGTRLLVL.

V and J are TRBV25-1 and TRBJ2-1; 7 nucleotides agree with TRBD1. In germline, CDR1 is MGHDK, CDR2 SYGVNS. CDR3 length equals 11 residues. J was trimmed by 14 bases and V by 10 bases; bases with no gene match: 11. CDR3 protein: CATRQGASEFF. CDR3 bases: TGTGCCACTCGACAGGGAGCCTCGGAGTTCTTC. The full variable domain, completed using reference TRBV25-1 and TRBJ2-1, is EADIYQTPRYLVIGTGKKITLECSQTMGHDKMYWYQQDPGMELHLIHYSYGVNSTEKGDLSSESTVSRIRTEHFPLTLESARPSHTSQYLCATRQGASEFFGPGTRLTVL.

The chain has TRBV2 and TRBJ2-7, with D perhaps given as TRBD1 or TRBD2 (5 bases each). Germline CDR1 and CDR2: SNHLY and FYNNEI. The CDR3 length is 14 residues. Trimming took 3 bases from V and 9 from J, leaving 18 bases between them. CDR3 sequence reads: CASSDQLVGTGQYF. CDR3 in DNA: TGTGCCAGCAGTGACCAGTTAGTAGGGACGGGGCAGTACTTC.

V gene TRBV5-4 combines with J gene TRBJ1-1; 9 nucleotides match TRBD1. CDR1 is SGHNT, CDR2 YYREEE, per germline (reference sequence). The V and J ends lost 4 bases and 6 bases, in that order; junction bases with no gene match: 7. The CDR3 loop spans 14 amino acids. The CDR3 sequence is CASSGRQGGPEAFF. The CDR3 nucleotides read TGTGCCAGCAGCGGCCGACAGGGGGGGCCTGAAGCTTTCTTT.